The 32 T cell receptor beta chains below all came from one sample that was sequenced in a study of blood T cell repertoires in COVID-19. The table came from immunoSEQ multiplex PCR; TCRdb's copy has only in-frame clones and leaves some out. Counted here are 85,000 to 90,000 clones, approximately 85% occurring once; the ten biggest clones make up 25%. The sequencing input was peripheral blood. These receptors were obtained from a human donor in a cohort sampled during active COVID-19.

The V and J genes are TRBV6-5 and TRBJ1-1; TRBD1 agrees at 9 bases. V shed 7 bases, J shed 3 bases, and the junction held 6 bases outside the gene matches. Per the germline V gene, CDR1 is MNHEY and CDR2 is SVGAGI. The CDR3 spans 14 residues. This CDR3 reads CASITGGADTEAFF. The CDR3 DNA reads as TGTGCCAGCATTACAGGGGGCGCGGACACTGAAGCTTTCTTT.

The chain carries TRBV11-3 and TRBJ1-2, with a weak D call TRBD1 (5 bases). V was pared by 3 bases and J by 5 bases, with 7 bases between. The germline V gene encodes CDR1 SGHNT and CDR2 YENEEA. This CDR3 has 12 residues. As DNA, the CDR3 is TGTGCCAGCAGCTTTGGGGCTTATGGCTACACCTTC. This sequence encodes CASSFGAYGYTF.

J is TRBJ1-2 and V is TRBV29-1; no definite D call. V shed 5 bases and J shed 0 bases, with 10 bases lying between them. Germline V gene sequence: CDR1 SQVTM, CDR2 ANQGSEA. The CDR3 runs to 13 residues. The CDR3 loop is CSVLDISNYGYTF. In DNA, the CDR3 is TGCAGCGTTCTTGACATTTCTAACTATGGCTACACCTTC.

The chain carries TRBV4-2 and TRBJ2-1; 12 positions match TRBD2. V gave up 1 base and J gave up 8 bases; unmatched junction bases: 9. CDR3 length equals 17 residues. Germline V CDR1 and CDR2: LGHNA, YNFKEQ. The CDR3 spells CASSQGASGREVDEQFF. DNA of the CDR3: TGTGCCAGCAGCCAAGGGGCTAGCGGGAGGGAGGTGGATGAGCAGTTCTTC.

The V call is TRBV2, the J call TRBJ2-5, with a weak D call TRBD2 (5 bases). Trimming took 9 bases from V and 2 from J, leaving 10 bases between them. The CDR3 has 12 residues. Germline CDR1 is SNHLY and CDR2 is FYNNEI. DNA of the CDR3: TGTGCCAGGAGGGCATCTCAAGAGACCCAGTACTTC. It specifies CARRASQETQYF. Complete variable domain (other parts from reference TRBV2 and TRBJ2-5): EPEVTQTPSHQVTQMGQEVILRCVPISNHLYFYWYRQILGQKVEFLVSFYNNEISEKSEIFDDQFSVERPDGSNFTLKIRSTKLEDSAMYFCARRASQETQYFGPGTRLLVL.

This clone was observed a few times. The V call is TRBV28, the J call TRBJ2-7; perhaps TRBD1 as D (6 bases). V lost 6 bases and J lost 12, with 15 bases in between. The germline V gene has CDR1 MDHEN and CDR2 SYDVKM. The CDR3 covers 11 residues. For the CDR3, the DNA is TGTGCCAGCAGCCCGGGGACATTTCGGTACTTC. It encodes CASSPGTFRYF.

This clone came up once. The chain carries TRBV2 and TRBJ2-1, with D maybe TRBD1 (6 bases). Germline V gene sequence: CDR1 SNHLY, CDR2 FYNNEI. V dropped 4 bases and J dropped 9 bases, with 19 bases sitting between them. The CDR3 spans 15 residues. CDR3 protein: CASSGRGRGYGEQFF. DNA for the CDR3: TGTGCCAGCAGTGGTAGGGGCAGGGGATACGGTGAGCAGTTCTTC.

In this sample, this clone turned up a few times. The chain employs TRBV10-2 and TRBJ2-1, with 14 bases that match TRBD2. This CDR3 comprises 16 residues. Germline V gives CDR1 WSHSY, CDR2 SAAADI. V was pared by 2 bases and J by 7 bases, with 4 bases of the junction left unmatched. CDR3 nucleotides: TGCGCCAGCAGTGAGAGGGGACTAGCGGGGGCAAATGAGCAGTTCTTC. It codes for CASSERGLAGANEQFF.

The table lists this clone with a few counts. The rearrangement links TRBV3-1 (or the pseudogene TRBV3-2) to TRBJ2-3; TRBD2 is a possible D gene (6 bases). Germline CDR1 LGHDT, CDR2 YNNKEL (reference sequence). The ends were cut back, 4 bases at V and 2 bases at J, with 28 bases in the middle. The CDR3 spans 20 residues. CDR3 amino acids: CASSLLDSRDWEKFTDTQYF. As DNA, the CDR3 is TGTGCCAGCAGCCTACTTGATTCCCGGGACTGGGAGAAATTCACAGATACGCAGTATTTT.

The V gene is TRBV5-6, the J gene TRBJ1-2; 10 bases align to TRBD1. With 4 bases clipped from V and 4 bases from J, the junction kept 4 bases outside the gene matches. Per germline, CDR1 SGHDT and CDR2 YYEEEE. The CDR3 length is 14 residues. The DNA for the CDR3 is TGTGCCAGCAGCCCGGGACAGGGGACCTATGGCTACACCTTC. It translates to CASSPGQGTYGYTF.

This clone was recorded once. The rearrangement links TRBV6-5 to TRBJ2-3, with D perhaps matching TRBD2 (5 bases). With 2 bases removed from V and 11 bases from J, the gap between germline ends came to 11 bases. Germline loops: CDR1 MNHEY, CDR2 SVGAGI. This CDR3 spans 12 amino acids. CDR3 protein: CASSYPSGLQYF. The CDR3 coding sequence is TGTGCCAGCAGTTACCCCAGCGGCCTGCAGTATTTT.

This clone was seen only once. The chain couples TRBV5-1 to TRBJ1-4; perhaps TRBD1 as D (6 bases). V gave up 4 bases and J gave up 2 bases, with 9 bases separating them. The CDR3 sequence is 14 residues long. Germline CDR1 is SGHRS and CDR2 is YFSETQ. CDR3 loop: CASSTGQTNEKLFF. CDR3 DNA: TGCGCCAGCAGCACAGGACAGACTAATGAAAAACTGTTTTTT.

The chain employs TRBV5-1 and TRBJ2-3, with 12 bases that match TRBD2. The V gene end was trimmed by 3 bases and the J gene end by 2 bases; junction bases not matched to a gene: 7. The germline V gene has CDR1 SGHRS and CDR2 YFSETQ. The CDR3 spans 17 residues. The CDR3 nucleotides read TGCGCCAGCAGCTCGGGACTAGCGGGTCCTCCCACAGATACGCAGTATTTT. Translation gives CASSSGLAGPPTDTQYF.

The V call is TRBV7-2, the J call TRBJ1-1; D remains unclear. This CDR3 contains 15 residues. Deletions cut 4 bases from V and 0 bases from J, with 12 bases between. The V gene's germline CDR1 is SGHTA and CDR2 FQGNSA. This CDR3 reads CASSSGGRMNTEAFF. DNA for the CDR3: TGTGCCAGCAGCTCGGGAGGCAGAATGAACACTGAAGCTTTCTTT. The full variable domain, in which reference TRBV7-2 and TRBJ1-1 provide the parts outside the CDR3, is GAGVSQSPSNKVTEKGKDVELRCDPISGHTALYWYRQSLGQGLEFLIYFQGNSAPDKSGLPSDRFSAERTGGSVSTLTIQRTQQEDSAVYLCASSSGGRMNTEAFFGQGTRLTVV.

This chain uses TRBV7-2 with TRBJ2-7; 11 nucleotides agree with TRBD2. This CDR3 comprises 17 residues. Germline lookup yields CDR1 SGHTA and CDR2 FQGNSA. J lost 5 bases, V lost 5 bases, and 14 bases had no gene match. The CDR3 loop reads CASSRPLVAGGQHEQYF. In DNA form, the CDR3 reads TGTGCCAGCAGCCGCCCATTGGTAGCGGGAGGGCAGCACGAGCAGTACTTC.

This clone was found a few times. This chain joins TRBV18 and TRBJ1-2; D uncertain. The CDR3 is 13 residues long. Trimming removed 8 bases from V and 3 bases from J, with 13 bases in between. The germline V gene encodes CDR1 KGHSH and CDR2 LQKENI. CDR3 coding DNA: TGTGCCAGCAAACCTCAGATGGACTATGGCTACACCTTC. Its translation: CASKPQMDYGYTF.

This clone appeared a single time. V gene TRBV30 combines with J gene TRBJ2-3; TRBD1 aligns across 9 bases. The CDR3 has 14 amino acids. Germline values: CDR1 GTSNPN, CDR2 SVGIG (reference sequence). V shed 2 bases, J shed 6 bases, and the junction held 6 bases outside the gene matches. In nucleotides, the CDR3 is TGTGCCTGGAGTATTCGACAGGGGGTGGATACGCAGTATTTT. Encoded protein: CAWSIRQGVDTQYF.

The chain joins TRBV2 to TRBJ1-2; D gene uncertain. Per germline, CDR1 SNHLY and CDR2 FYNNEI. The ends were cut back, 4 bases at V and 0 bases at J, with 12 bases in the middle. CDR3 length: 15 amino acids. The CDR3 DNA sequence: TGTGCCAGCAGTGTTAGGCGGAGTCCTAACTATGGCTACACCTTC. It translates to CASSVRRSPNYGYTF.

The CDR3 DNA is TGTGCCAGCAATCGGGACGGACAGGGGATGGGAGAAAAACTGTTTTTT. As protein: CASNRDGQGMGEKLFF. This sequence joins TRBV9 and TRBJ1-4; TRBD1 aligns across 9 bases. The CDR3 consists of 16 residues. CDR1 is SGDLS and CDR2 is YYNGEE in the germline V gene. Unmatched junction bases numbered 14, after V lost 6 bases and J lost 8 bases.

V is TRBV29-1 and J is TRBJ1-1, with a tentative D call TRBD1 (6 bases). Germline lookup yields CDR1 SQVTM and CDR2 ANQGSEA. CDR3 length: 14 residues. Trimming shortened V by 7 bases and J by 4 bases, and 19 bases separated the two germline ends. CDR3 bases: TGCAGCGGTAGAAAAGGGGGTAAGTCCACTGAAGCTTTCTTT. Protein sequence: CSGRKGGKSTEAFF.

V usage is TRBV19 and J usage is TRBJ1-5; 9 nucleotides align to TRBD1. Germline-derived CDR1 and CDR2 are LNHDA and SQIVND (reference sequence). V dropped 4 bases and J dropped 5; count of bases not matched to a gene: 3. The CDR3 has 14 residues. The CDR3 is CASSRDREDQPQHF. As DNA, the CDR3 is TGTGCCAGTAGTAGGGACAGGGAGGATCAGCCCCAGCATTTT.

This clone was detected only once. The V call is TRBV30, the J call TRBJ2-1, with a weak D call TRBD2 (5 bases). Per germline, CDR1 GTSNPN and CDR2 SVGIG (reference sequence). The CDR3 contains 13 residues. V lost 6 bases and J 4 bases, leaving 13 bases between the germline ends. The CDR3 DNA follows: TGTGCCTGTACCCCGGGAACTTACAATGAGCAGTTCTTC. This translates into CACTPGTYNEQFF.

The V call is TRBV7-9, the J call TRBJ2-1; 7 positions agree with TRBD2. Germline V gives CDR1 SEHNR, CDR2 FQNEAQ (reference sequence). Trimming took 5 bases from V and 6 from J; bases not matched to a gene: 4. The CDR3 sequence is 13 residues long. In DNA form, the CDR3 reads TGTGCCAGCAGCCAGACTAGCCGCAATGAGCAGTTCTTC. As protein: CASSQTSRNEQFF.

V and J are TRBV15 and TRBJ2-3; 9 positions agree with TRBD2. Losses at the gene ends were 4 bases for V and 6 bases for J; bases not matched to a gene: 5. The CDR3 spans 14 residues. Germline CDR1 reads LNHNV; CDR2 reads YYDKDF (reference sequence). CDR3 nucleotide sequence: TGTGCCACCAGCACTGGGACTAGCCTCGATACGCAGTATTTT. This sequence encodes CATSTGTSLDTQYF.

This rearrangement joins TRBV30 to TRBJ1-6, with no clear D. The V end lost 1 base, the J end lost 8 bases, and 12 bases lay between the germline ends. The CDR3 is 14 residues long. The germline V gene encodes CDR1 GTSNPN and CDR2 SVGIG (reference sequence). This CDR3 is CAWSGEGSYSPLHF. The CDR3 nucleotides are TGTGCCTGGAGTGGTGAGGGCAGTTATTCACCCCTCCACTTT.

This chain uses TRBV10-1 with TRBJ2-7; 8 nucleotides line up with TRBD1. Per germline, CDR1 WNHNN and CDR2 SYGVQD (reference sequence). The CDR3 runs 15 residues. V lost 6 bases, J lost 0 bases, and 7 bases stayed unmatched. CDR3 residues: CASSRGQGASYEQYF. CDR3 nucleotides: TGCGCCAGCAGCCGAGGACAGGGAGCCTCCTACGAGCAGTACTTC.

V gene TRBV7-2 combines with J gene TRBJ1-6, with 10 bases identical to TRBD1. This CDR3 region has 14 residues. The junction had 2 bases not matched to a gene; V was cut back by 4 bases and J by 8 bases. Germline lookup yields CDR1 SGHTA and CDR2 FQGNSA. The chain's CDR3 is CASSWTGGDSPLHF. The CDR3 DNA reads as TGTGCCAGCAGCTGGACAGGGGGGGATTCACCCCTCCACTTT.

In this sample, this clone turned up once. This chain links TRBV4-3 with TRBJ1-2; unclear D gene. Trimming cost V 0 bases and J 5 bases, with 7 bases left between them. This CDR3 contains 13 residues. Germline values: CDR1 LGHNA, CDR2 YSLEER. The CDR3 spells CASSQDREYGYTF. The CDR3 DNA reads as TGCGCCAGCAGCCAAGATCGGGAATATGGCTACACCTTC.

This clone was picked up many times. The chain joins TRBV7-9 to TRBJ1-2, with TRBD1 identical over 10 bases. This CDR3 spans 14 amino acids. Germline loops: CDR1 SEHNR, CDR2 FQNEAQ (reference sequence). V gave up 1 base and J gave up 6 bases; unmatched junction bases: 2. The CDR3: CASSLGQGADGYTF. CDR3 sequence (DNA): TGTGCCAGCAGCTTAGGACAGGGGGCCGATGGCTACACCTTC.

The sample holds one count of this clone. The V gene is TRBV21-1, the J gene TRBJ2-2; the table's D call, TRBD2, has no DNA check behind it. TRBV21-1 is labeled a pseudogene. The CDR3 spans 17 residues. CDR3 protein: CARRLAGGKFGTGELFF. As DNA, the CDR3 is TGTGCCAGAAGACTAGCGGGGGGTAAGTTCGGTACCGGGGAGCTGTTTTTT.

This sequence joins TRBV2 and TRBJ2-7, with D maybe TRBD2 (7 bases). CDR1 SNHLY and CDR2 FYNNEI come from the germline V gene. This CDR3 is 13 amino acids long. The V gene lost 7 bases and the J gene lost 5 bases, with 15 bases spanning the gap. The CDR3 sequence is CASMGRGKNEQYF. Here the CDR3 DNA reads TGTGCCAGCATGGGGAGGGGGAAAAACGAGCAGTACTTC.

The chain is built from TRBV6-5 and TRBJ1-2; the match to TRBD1 covers 7 bases. Germline V gene sequence: CDR1 MNHEY, CDR2 SVGAGI. This CDR3 spans 16 amino acids. Trimming took 0 bases from V and 7 from J; bases not matched to a gene: 11. CDR3 sequence reads: CASSYSSPGGPSGYTF. CDR3 sequence (DNA): TGTGCCAGCAGTTACTCGAGCCCAGGGGGTCCCAGTGGCTACACCTTC.